These T cell receptor beta chains were read from a single sample in a study of shared clonotypes between healthy human individuals. TCRdb keeps only in-frame clones here, not all; method: immunoSEQ multiplex PCR. The sample lists about 2.4 million clones; roughly nine tenths were seen once. The sequencing sample was made of naive CD4+ T cells sorted from blood. These receptors were taken from a man aged 18 to 30 in good health. Both conserved end residues are trimmed from each CDR3.

v_gene	j_gene	CDR3aa
TRBV30	TRBJ1-5	AWSVSGDQPQH
TRBV7-9	TRBJ1-1	ASSLATEAF
TRBV6-1	TRBJ1-3	ASSEAILGGNTIY
TRBV2	TRBJ2-7	ASSGTGYEQY
TRBV10-1	TRBJ2-3	ASSPGVRFATQY
TRBV2	TRBJ2-5	ASITGGRQTQY
TRBV9	TRBJ1-2	ASSVEGRGQGYGYT
TRBV7-9	TRBJ2-5	ASSDSLQETQY
TRBV7-2	TRBJ2-5	ASSPVTTGETQY
TRBV2	TRBJ1-6	ASSDTSSYNSPLH
TRBV11-2	TRBJ2-1	ASSPTSGGPSNSYNEQF
TRBV7-2	TRBJ1-6	ASSSTGNSPLH
TRBV19	TRBJ2-7	ASSTWTDLNEQY
TRBV5-1	TRBJ1-1	ASSLEGIRGLGNTEAF
TRBV10-2	TRBJ1-2	ASSEFEGGSPYGYT
TRBV2	TRBJ1-3	ASSELTVGNTIY
TRBV5-4	TRBJ2-7	ASSWHRGEQY
TRBV5-1	TRBJ2-3	ASTLEPGTDTQY
TRBV7-9	TRBJ1-4	ASSLVTAQNEKLF
TRBV5-4	TRBJ2-3	ASSLDSSGTDTQY
TRBV6-6	TRBJ1-5	ASSLFRDNQPQH
TRBV30	TRBJ2-4	AWKVKQGEFGLAKNIQY
TRBV5-1	TRBJ1-5	ASSLDRGLGQPQH
TRBV7-2	TRBJ2-7	ASSLAASGAYEQY
TRBV19	TRBJ1-6	ATQPSGTANSPLH
TRBV27	TRBJ1-2	ASSSGAGGYT
TRBV18	TRBJ2-3	ASSPETGSDTQY
TRBV18	TRBJ1-1	ASSPASAMNTEAF
TRBV6-5	TRBJ2-7	ASSRGQTYEQY
TRBV18	TRBJ1-5	ASSPTPGSAQYSNQPQH
TRBV6-1	TRBJ1-3	ASSEPRQSSGNTIY
TRBV12-1	TRBJ2-1	ATLQVRGLYNEQF
TRBV11-3	TRBJ1-2	ASSPYQVHLNYGYT
TRBV6-4	TRBJ1-2	ASSDGRTGRYGYT
TRBV6-5	TRBJ2-7	ASSYSWISGGEQY